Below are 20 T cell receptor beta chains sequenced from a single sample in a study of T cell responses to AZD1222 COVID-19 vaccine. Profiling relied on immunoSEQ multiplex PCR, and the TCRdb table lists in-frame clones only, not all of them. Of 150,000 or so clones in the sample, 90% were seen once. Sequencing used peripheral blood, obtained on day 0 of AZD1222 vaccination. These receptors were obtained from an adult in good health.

For the CDR3, the DNA is TGTGCCAGCAGCCTCTGGGACAGGGATGAAAAACTGTTTTTT. This gives the protein CASSLWDRDEKLFF. The chain has TRBV9 and TRBJ1-4; 9 bases agree with TRBD1. The CDR3 runs 14 residues. With V trimmed by 4 bases and J by 6 bases, 4 bases remained unmatched. Germline V CDR1 and CDR2: SGDLS, YYNGEE.

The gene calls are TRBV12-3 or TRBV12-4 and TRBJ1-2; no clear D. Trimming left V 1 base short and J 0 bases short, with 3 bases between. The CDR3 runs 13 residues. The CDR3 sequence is CASSLGANYGYTF. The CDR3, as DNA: TGTGCCAGCAGTTTAGGGGCTAACTATGGCTACACCTTC.

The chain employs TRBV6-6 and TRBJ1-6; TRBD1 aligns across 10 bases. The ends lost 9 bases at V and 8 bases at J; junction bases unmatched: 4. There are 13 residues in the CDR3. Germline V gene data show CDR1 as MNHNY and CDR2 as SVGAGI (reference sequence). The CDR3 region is CASIGQGDSPLHF. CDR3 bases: TGTGCCAGTATAGGACAGGGGGATTCACCCCTCCACTTT.

CDR3 loop: CASSQDEGAPNEQYF. The DNA of the CDR3 is TGTGCCAGCAGCCAAGATGAGGGGGCGCCGAACGAGCAGTACTTC. The chain has TRBV14 and TRBJ2-7; 7 nucleotides align to TRBD1. The CDR3 is 15 residues long. The trim removed 0 bases at V and 5 bases at J, leaving 7 bases unmatched. The germline V gene encodes CDR1 SGHDN and CDR2 FVKESK.

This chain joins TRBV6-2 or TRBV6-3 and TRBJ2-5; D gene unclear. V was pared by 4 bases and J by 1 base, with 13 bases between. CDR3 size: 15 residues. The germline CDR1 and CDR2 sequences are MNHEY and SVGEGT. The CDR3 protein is CASSSLEFIQETQYF. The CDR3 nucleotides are TGTGCCAGCAGTTCTCTAGAATTTATCCAAGAGACCCAGTACTTC.

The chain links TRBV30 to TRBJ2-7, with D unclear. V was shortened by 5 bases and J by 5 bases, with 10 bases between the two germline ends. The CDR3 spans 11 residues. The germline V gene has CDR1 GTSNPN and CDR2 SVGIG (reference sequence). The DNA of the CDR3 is TGTGCCTGGCGCACAGCCCACGAGCAGTACTTC. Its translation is CAWRTAHEQYF.

CDR3 loop: CASSAGQGGGTNEKLFF. In nucleotides, the CDR3 is TGTGCCAGCTCAGCCGGACAGGGAGGCGGAACTAATGAAAAACTGTTTTTT. The J gene is TRBJ1-4, the V gene TRBV18, with 8 bases identical to TRBD1. Germline V lookup: CDR1 KGHSH, CDR2 LQKENI. This CDR3 is 17 amino acids long. The V gene end was trimmed by 5 bases and the J gene end by 1 base; junction bases not matched to a gene: 9.

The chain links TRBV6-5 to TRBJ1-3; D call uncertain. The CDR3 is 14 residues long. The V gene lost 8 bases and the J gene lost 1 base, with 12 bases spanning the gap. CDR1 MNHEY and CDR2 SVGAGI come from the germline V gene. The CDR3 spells CASRRSESGNTIYF. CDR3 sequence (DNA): TGTGCCAGCCGTAGGAGTGAGTCTGGAAACACCATATATTTT.

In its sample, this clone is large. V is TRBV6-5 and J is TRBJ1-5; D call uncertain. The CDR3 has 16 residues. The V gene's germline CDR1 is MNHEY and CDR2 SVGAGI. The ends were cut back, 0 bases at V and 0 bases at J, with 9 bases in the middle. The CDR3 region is CASSYSSQNSNQPQHF. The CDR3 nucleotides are TGTGCCAGCAGTTACTCGAGCCAAAATAGCAATCAGCCCCAGCATTTT.

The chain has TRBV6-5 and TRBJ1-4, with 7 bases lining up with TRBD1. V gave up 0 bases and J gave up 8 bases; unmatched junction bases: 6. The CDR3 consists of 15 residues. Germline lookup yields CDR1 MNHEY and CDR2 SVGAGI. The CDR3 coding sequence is TGTGCCAGCAGTTACTCGTCAGGGGGTAAAGAAAAACTGTTTTTT. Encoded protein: CASSYSSGGKEKLFF.

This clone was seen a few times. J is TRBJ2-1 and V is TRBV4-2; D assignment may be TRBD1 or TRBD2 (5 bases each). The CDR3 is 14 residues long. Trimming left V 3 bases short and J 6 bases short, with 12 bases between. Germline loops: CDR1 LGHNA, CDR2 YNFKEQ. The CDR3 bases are TGTGCCAGCAGCCAGGGGACCGAGACCAATGAGCAGTTCTTC. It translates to CASSQGTETNEQFF.

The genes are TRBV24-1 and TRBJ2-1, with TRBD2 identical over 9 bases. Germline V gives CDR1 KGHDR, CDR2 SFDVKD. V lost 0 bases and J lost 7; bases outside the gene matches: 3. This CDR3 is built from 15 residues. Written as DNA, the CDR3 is TGTGCCACCAGTGATTTGGCTGCGGGGGGGAATGAGCAGTTCTTC. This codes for CATSDLAAGGNEQFF.

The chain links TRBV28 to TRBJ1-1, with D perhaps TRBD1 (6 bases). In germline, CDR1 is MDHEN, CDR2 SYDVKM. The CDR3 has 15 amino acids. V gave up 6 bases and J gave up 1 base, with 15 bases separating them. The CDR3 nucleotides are TGTGCCAGCAGACTCCCACAGGGCCCGAACACTGAAGCTTTCTTT. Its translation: CASRLPQGPNTEAFF. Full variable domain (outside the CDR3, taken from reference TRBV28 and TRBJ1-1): DVKVTQSSRYLVKRTGEKVFLECVQDMDHENMFWYRQDPGLGLRLIYFSYDVKMKEKGDIPEGYSVSREKKERFSLILESASTNQTSMYLCASRLPQGPNTEAFFGQGTRLTVV.

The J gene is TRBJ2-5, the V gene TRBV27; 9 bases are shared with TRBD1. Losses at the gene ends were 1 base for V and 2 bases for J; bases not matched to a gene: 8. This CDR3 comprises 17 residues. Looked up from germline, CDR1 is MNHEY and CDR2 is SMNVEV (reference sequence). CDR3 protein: CASSLFGTGPDQETQYF. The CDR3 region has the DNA TGTGCCAGCAGTTTATTTGGGACAGGGCCCGATCAAGAGACCCAGTACTTC.

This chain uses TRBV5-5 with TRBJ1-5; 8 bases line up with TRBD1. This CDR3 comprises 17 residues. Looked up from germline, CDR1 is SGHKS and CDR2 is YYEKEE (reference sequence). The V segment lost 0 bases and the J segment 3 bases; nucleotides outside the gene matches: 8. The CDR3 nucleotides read TGTGCCAGCAGCTTGGGGGCGGGACAGGTCCTCAATCAGCCCCAGCATTTT. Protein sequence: CASSLGAGQVLNQPQHF.

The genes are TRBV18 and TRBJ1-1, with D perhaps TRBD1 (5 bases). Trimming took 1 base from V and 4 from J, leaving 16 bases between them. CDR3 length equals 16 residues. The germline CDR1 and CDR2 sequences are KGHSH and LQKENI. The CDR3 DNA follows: TGTGCCAGCTCACCACAGAGGGTATCGGGGGGCACTGAAGCTTTCTTT. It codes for CASSPQRVSGGTEAFF.

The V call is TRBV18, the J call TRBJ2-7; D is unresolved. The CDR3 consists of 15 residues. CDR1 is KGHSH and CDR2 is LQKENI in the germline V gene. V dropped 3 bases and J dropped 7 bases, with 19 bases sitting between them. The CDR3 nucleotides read TGTGCCAGCTCACCCCTGTCTCAAGGGAAAGTTGAGCAGTACTTC. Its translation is CASSPLSQGKVEQYF.

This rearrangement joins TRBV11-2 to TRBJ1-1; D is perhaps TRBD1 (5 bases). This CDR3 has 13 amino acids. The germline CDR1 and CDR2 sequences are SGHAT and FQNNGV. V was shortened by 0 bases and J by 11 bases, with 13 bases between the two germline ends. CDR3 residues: CASSLDLGVEAFF. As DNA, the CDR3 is TGTGCCAGCAGCTTAGATTTAGGGGTTGAGGCTTTCTTT.

The CDR3 sequence: CASSLGQGGQPQHF. The CDR3 nucleotides are TGTGCCAGCAGCTTAGGGCAGGGTGGCCAGCCCCAGCATTTT. J is TRBJ1-5 and V is TRBV7-2, with D possibly matching TRBD1 (5 bases). CDR1 SGHTA and CDR2 FQGNSA come from the germline V gene. Trimming removed 1 base at V and 7 bases at J, with 11 bases between. This CDR3 comprises 14 residues. Full variable domain (remainder filled in from reference TRBV7-2 and TRBJ1-5): GAGVSQSPSNKVTEKGKDVELRCDPISGHTALYWYRQSLGQGLEFLIYFQGNSAPDKSGLPSDRFSAERTGGSVSTLTIQRTQQEDSAVYLCASSLGQGGQPQHFGDGTRLSIL.

The CDR3 here is CASSVDGSHEQYF. CDR3 DNA: TGTGCCAGCAGCGTAGACGGCAGCCACGAGCAGTACTTC. V usage is TRBV9 and J usage is TRBJ2-7; D unresolved. With 0 bases removed from V and 5 bases from J, the gap between germline ends came to 9 bases. Per the germline V gene, CDR1 is SGDLS and CDR2 is YYNGEE. The CDR3 spans 13 residues.